These T cell receptor beta chains were read from a single sample in a study of PD-L1 blockade in urothelial cancer. Assay: immunoSEQ multiplex PCR; the TCRdb copy retains only in-frame clones and omits some. The sample has roughly 41,000 clones, approximately 80% seen once. The material sequenced was PBMCs, taken around atezolizumab (anti-PD-L1) treatment. These receptors originate from a man aged 55 to 70 with urothelial cancer. CDR3s include the opening cysteine and the closing phenylalanine or tryptophan. D genes are given only for firm matches. Clone size is shown for a subset of rows, as once, few, many or a class of expanded clone.

j_call d_call v_call clone_size cdr3_nt cdr3_aa
TRBJ2-7 TRBD1 TRBV7-7 - TGTGCTAGCAGCTTAGACAGGGGCCACGAGCAGTACTTC CASSLDRGHEQYF
TRBJ1-5 - TRBV30 - TGTGCCTGGAGTAATCAGGGGTATCAGCCCCAGCATTTT CAWSNQGYQPQHF
TRBJ2-3 - TRBV9 - TGTGCCAGCAGCTCTGGGGCGCCGGGTATGGATACGCAGTATTTT CASSSGAPGMDTQYF
TRBJ2-5 TRBD1 TRBV7-7 once TGTGCCAGCAGCTCCGGGACAGCCCAGGAGACCCAGTACTTC CASSSGTAQETQYF
TRBJ1-4 - TRBV28 - TGTGCCTCGTTTCCCGAGCAGGGTACACAAACTAATGAAAAACTGTTTTTT CASFPEQGTQTNEKLFF
TRBJ2-1 TRBD2 TRBV6-6 - TGTGCCAGCAGTTACTTCACTAGCGGGGGCTTCAATGAGCAGTTCTTC CASSYFTSGGFNEQFF
TRBJ1-3 - TRBV11-2 - TGTGCCAGCAGCTCGTTCTCTTCTGGAAACACCATATATTTT CASSSFSSGNTIYF
TRBJ2-5 - TRBV6-5 once TGTGCCAGCAAAGCGGTGGGGGGAGAGACCCAGTACTTC CASKAVGGETQYF
TRBJ2-1 TRBD2 TRBV5-1 - TGCGCCAGCAGCTTTTCCCTAGCGGGGGGAGTCAATGAGCAGTTCTTC CASSFSLAGGVNEQFF
TRBJ2-1 - TRBV28 - TGTGCCAGCAGTTTAGACACCTACAATGAGCAGTTCTTC CASSLDTYNEQFF
TRBJ1-1 - TRBV10-3 - TGTGCCATCAGTGAAGGCAGGGGCACTGAAGCTTTCTTT CAISEGRGTEAFF
TRBJ2-5 TRBD1 TRBV2 - TGTGCCAGCAGTGAGACAGGGAACCAAGAGACCCAGTACTTC CASSETGNQETQYF
TRBJ1-1 - TRBV5-4 - TGTGCCAGCAGCTTGGGGGCTGGTGTGAACACTGAAGCTTTCTTT CASSLGAGVNTEAFF
TRBJ2-7 - TRBV25-1 - TGTGCCAGCAGTCGTCAGTACGAGCAGTACTTC CASSRQYEQYF
TRBJ2-3 - TRBV11-3 - TGTGCCAGCTCTAGCGCCGGGGATACGCAGTATTTT CASSSAGDTQYF
TRBJ1-1 TRBD1 TRBV5-1 - TGCGCCAGCAGCTTGTCCCGGGACAGGGGGCCGACTGAAGCTTTCTTT CASSLSRDRGPTEAFF
TRBJ1-5 - TRBV7-2 - TGTGCCAGCAGCTTAGGCAGGAATAGCAATCAGCCCCAGCATTTT CASSLGRNSNQPQHF
TRBJ1-5 TRBD1 TRBV30 few TGTGCCTGGAACCGAAGGGACAGTGCTTTCAATCAGCCCCAGCATTTT CAWNRRDSAFNQPQHF
TRBJ2-3 TRBD2 TRBV10-3 - TGTGCCATCAGTGGAAGCGGGGGGCTAAACACAGATACGCAGTATTTT CAISGSGGLNTDTQYF
TRBJ1-5 TRBD1 TRBV19 - TGTGCCAGTAGTACCGGACAGGGGGCCTTGCCCCAGCATTTT CASSTGQGALPQHF
TRBJ2-1 - TRBV5-1 - TGCGCCAGCAGCAGACTAGGGTCGAATGAGCAGTTCTTC CASSRLGSNEQFF
TRBJ2-1 - TRBV5-8 - TGTGCCAGCAGTCTTGGGACTGCAACCTACAATGAGCAGTTCTTC CASSLGTATYNEQFF
TRBJ1-6 - TRBV5-1 - TGCGCCAGCAGCCGCCCGGGCACCGGGACATATAAACAAAATTCACCCCTCCACTTT CASSRPGTGTYKQNSPLHF
TRBJ1-2 TRBD1 TRBV25-1 - TGTGCCAGCAGTGCAAATTGGGACAGGGGAGGTGGCTACACCTTC CASSANWDRGGGYTF
TRBJ1-2 - TRBV6-5 - TGTGCCAGCAGTTCTGGGGGGACGGGCTACACCTTC CASSSGGTGYTF
TRBJ1-1 TRBD1 TRBV19 - TGTGCCAGTAGGGGGGACCCCGACAGGGCGAACACTGAAGCTTTCTTT CASRGDPDRANTEAFF
TRBJ1-4 - TRBV7-2 - TGTGCCAGCAGCTTATTGACGAGGGAGGAAAAACTGTTTTTT CASSLLTREEKLFF
TRBJ1-6 TRBD1 TRBV7-9 few TGTGCCAGCAGCAACGCCGGGACAGATAATTCACCCCTCCACTTT CASSNAGTDNSPLHF